What follows are 17 T cell receptor beta chains derived from one specimen sequenced in a study of blood T cell repertoires in COVID-19 (TCRdb year 2020). The library was prepared using the immunoSEQ multiplex PCR assay. The table comes from immuneACCESS by way of TCRdb, which keeps in-frame sequences with V and J called. Part of the clones is missing from these tables; in studies checked, under half for an unresolved V gene and the rest for unknown reasons. The sample data list hundreds of thousands of clones, and roughly 85% of these were observed just once. The ten largest account for 12% of the sample. What was sequenced was peripheral blood. The receptors shown here come from a woman aged 18-29 years who had recovered from COVID-19.

The V and J genes are TRBV30 and TRBJ1-5, with 7 bases identical to TRBD1. The germline V gene has CDR1 GTSNPN and CDR2 SVGIG (reference sequence). V lost 3 bases and J lost 6; bases outside the gene matches: 8. This CDR3 has 14 amino acids. The CDR3 DNA reads TGTGCCTGGAGCCGGGGACAGTCCCCTCAGCCCCAGCATTTT. Encoded protein: CAWSRGQSPQPQHF.

About this clone itself: The identical CDR3 is also encoded by other nucleotide sequences in the sample. This chain uses TRBV6-2 or TRBV6-3 with TRBJ2-7, with D unresolved. The germline V and J ends were trimmed by 0 bases and 7 bases, with 4 bases remaining between them. CDR1 MNHEY and CDR2 SVGEGT come from the germline V gene. This CDR3 is 11 amino acids long. The CDR3 sequence: CASSYSTEQYF. As DNA, the CDR3 is TGTGCCAGCAGTTACTCGACAGAGCAGTACTTC.

This clone was seen only once. V gene TRBV30 combines with J gene TRBJ1-2, with a possible D match to TRBD1 (6 bases). Deletions cut 4 bases from V and 0 bases from J, with 12 bases between. The V gene's germline CDR1 is GTSNPN and CDR2 SVGIG (reference sequence). The CDR3 contains 14 residues. CDR3 sequence (DNA): TGTGCCTGGACTCAACAGGGATCTAACTATGGCTACACCTTC. Amino acid sequence: CAWTQQGSNYGYTF.

This clone has just a few counts. Here the CDR3 DNA reads TGTGCCAGCAGCAAGCCGGGACAGATCAATTCACCCCTCCACTTT. As protein: CASSKPGQINSPLHF. The gene calls are TRBV5-4 and TRBJ1-6, with 7 bases aligning to TRBD1. V was pared by 4 bases and J by 7 bases, with 8 bases of the junction left unmatched. Germline V CDR1 and CDR2: SGHNT, YYREEE (reference sequence). The CDR3 is 15 residues long.

J is TRBJ1-5 and V is TRBV30; D unclear. The length of the CDR3 is 16 residues. Trimming cost V 2 bases and J 3 bases, with 17 bases left between them. The germline gives CDR1 GTSNPN, CDR2 SVGIG (reference sequence). CDR3 sequence (DNA): TGTGCCTGGAGTAAGGGAGCTGCGACCCTCAATCAGCCCCAGCATTTT. The encoded protein is CAWSKGAATLNQPQHF.

In DNA, the CDR3 is TGTGCCAGCAGCTCTTCTATCACAGATACGCAGTATTTT. The encoded protein is CASSSSITDTQYF. The V call is TRBV11-3, the J call TRBJ2-3; no reliable D call. V dropped 4 bases and J dropped 2 bases, with 7 bases sitting between them. Germline CDR1 reads SGHNT; CDR2 reads YENEEA. This CDR3 contains 13 residues.

The J gene is TRBJ2-1, the V gene TRBV24-1; weak D call: TRBD2 (6 bases). CDR3 length equals 16 residues. Germline CDR1 and CDR2: KGHDR and SFDVKD. V lost 1 base, J lost 6 bases, and 15 bases lay in between. The CDR3 DNA is TGTGCCACCAGTGATTTATCGGGACTCGCTTCCAATGAGCAGTTCTTC. Translating it yields CATSDLSGLASNEQFF.

This chain connects TRBV25-1 to TRBJ1-4; D may be TRBD1 (6 bases). V was shortened by 8 bases and J by 2 bases, with 12 bases between the two germline ends. The germline V gene encodes CDR1 MGHDK and CDR2 SYGVNS. The length of the CDR3 is 14 residues. The CDR3 region has the DNA TGTGCCAGCGGGGGGGCGGGGACTAATGAAAAACTGTTTTTT. Amino acid sequence: CASGGAGTNEKLFF.

This chain joins TRBV4-1 and TRBJ2-3; 12 positions agree with TRBD2. With 5 bases clipped from V and 6 bases from J, the junction kept 15 bases outside the gene matches. CDR1 is MGHRA, CDR2 YSYEKL, per germline. CDR3 size: 18 residues. CDR3 protein: CASSSDFLAGGPRDTQYF. The CDR3 nucleotides are TGCGCCAGCAGCTCGGATTTTCTAGCGGGAGGGCCAAGGGATACGCAGTATTTT.

V gene TRBV9 combines with J gene TRBJ2-1, with 10 nucleotides matching TRBD2. V shed 2 bases, J shed 5 bases, and the junction held 10 bases outside the gene matches. The CDR3 loop spans 17 amino acids. Germline V CDR1 and CDR2: SGDLS, YYNGEE. CDR3: CASSVDGMLAGDNEQFF. In DNA form, the CDR3 reads TGTGCCAGCAGCGTTGATGGGATGCTAGCGGGAGACAATGAGCAGTTCTTC.

The genes are TRBV10-3 and TRBJ2-3; 12 positions match TRBD2. This CDR3 contains 16 residues. With 6 bases clipped from V and 5 bases from J, the junction kept 9 bases outside the gene matches. CDR1 ENHRY and CDR2 SYGVKD come from the germline V gene. The CDR3 spells CAISFRLAGEVDTQYF. Here the CDR3 DNA reads TGTGCCATCAGCTTCCGACTAGCGGGAGAGGTAGATACGCAGTATTTT.

This clone was observed a few times. This sequence joins TRBV7-2 and TRBJ1-3; D gene unclear. CDR1 SGHTA and CDR2 FQGNSA come from the germline V gene. The CDR3 is 16 residues long. Trimming removed 2 bases at V and 0 bases at J, with 11 bases between. Here the CDR3 DNA reads TGTGCCAGCAGCTTATATCAGGAAAGCTCTGGAAACACCATATATTTT. Translated: CASSLYQESSGNTIYF.

The rearrangement joins TRBV23-1 to TRBJ2-7; maybe TRBD1 (6 bases). TRBV23-1 is an ORF, with its function uncertain. CDR3 length: 15 amino acids. V was shortened by 2 bases and J by 1 base, with 12 bases between the two germline ends. CDR3 sequence: CASSQVSDSSYEQYF. The CDR3 DNA is TGCGCCAGCAGTCAAGTCTCGGACAGTTCCTACGAGCAGTACTTC.

The chain couples TRBV5-5 to TRBJ1-2; TRBD1 agrees at 10 bases. The CDR3 has 16 amino acids. The germline CDR1 and CDR2 sequences are SGHKS and YYEKEE (reference sequence). Unmatched junction bases numbered 8, after V lost 3 bases and J lost 3 bases. Here the CDR3 DNA reads TGTGCCAGCAGCTCCAGACAGGGGGCGAACCACTATGGCTACACCTTC. The encoded protein is CASSSRQGANHYGYTF. Full variable domain (missing parts from reference TRBV5-5 and TRBJ1-2): DAGVTQSPTHLIKTRGQQVTLRCSPISGHKSVSWYQQVLGQGPQFIFQYYEKEERGRGNFPDRFSARQFPNYSSELNVNALLLGDSALYLCASSSRQGANHYGYTFGSGTRLTVV.

The rearrangement links TRBV30 to TRBJ1-2; 9 bases agree with TRBD1. The CDR3 consists of 13 residues. V gave up 1 base and J gave up 8 bases; unmatched junction bases: 5. CDR1 is GTSNPN, CDR2 SVGIG, per germline (reference sequence). The CDR3: CAWSDGTGIGYTF. CDR3 nucleotide sequence: TGTGCCTGGAGTGACGGGACAGGGATAGGCTACACCTTC.

J is TRBJ2-7 and V is TRBV27; 13 bases line up with TRBD2. V gave up 5 bases and J gave up 12 bases; unmatched junction bases: 16. The length of the CDR3 is 16 residues. Germline-derived CDR1 and CDR2 are MNHEY and SMNVEV (reference sequence). The CDR3 loop reads CASSPPRTSGSSRLYF. In DNA form, the CDR3 reads TGTGCCAGCAGTCCCCCAAGGACTAGCGGGAGTTCGAGGCTGTACTTC.

This chain uses TRBV5-4 with TRBJ2-1; the match to TRBD2 covers 8 bases. Germline V gene sequence: CDR1 SGHNT, CDR2 YYREEE (reference sequence). V lost 0 bases and J lost 7; bases outside the gene matches: 6. The CDR3 sequence is 15 residues long. CDR3: CASSLGPGTRNEQFF. The CDR3, as DNA: TGTGCCAGCAGCTTGGGACCCGGGACTAGGAATGAGCAGTTCTTC.